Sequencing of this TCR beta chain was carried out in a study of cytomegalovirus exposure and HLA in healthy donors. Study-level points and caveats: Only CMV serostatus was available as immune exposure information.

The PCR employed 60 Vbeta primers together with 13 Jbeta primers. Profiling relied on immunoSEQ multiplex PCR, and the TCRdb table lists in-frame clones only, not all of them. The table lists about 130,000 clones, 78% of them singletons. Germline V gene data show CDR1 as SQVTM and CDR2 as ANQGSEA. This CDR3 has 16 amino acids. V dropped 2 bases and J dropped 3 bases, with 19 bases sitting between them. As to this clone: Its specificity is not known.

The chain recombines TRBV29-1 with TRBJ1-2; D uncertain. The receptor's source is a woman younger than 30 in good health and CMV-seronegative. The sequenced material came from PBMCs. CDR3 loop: CSVELAAVNVDYGYTF. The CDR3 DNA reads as TGCAGCGTTGAATTGGCGGCGGTTAATGTTGACTATGGCTACACCTTC.